This T cell receptor (beta chain) was profiled in a study of siplizumab effects on memory and regulatory T cells. CDR1 and CDR2 (germline): SSHAT, FNYEAQ (reference sequence). Trimming shortened V by 4 bases and J by 3 bases, and 12 bases separated the two germline ends. This CDR3 region has 14 residues. The table came from immunoSEQ multiplex PCR; TCRdb's copy has only in-frame clones and leaves some out. Of 120,000 or so clones listed, about nine tenths are singletons. Sequencing input: CD4+ T cells sorted from blood. The receptor's source is a human donor in good health. The chain links TRBV7-7 to TRBJ1-2; D might be TRBD1 (6 bases). CDR3: CASSWGLGDYGYTF. The CDR3 DNA is TGTGCCAGCAGCTGGGGGCTGGGGGACTATGGCTACACCTTC.